Sequencing of this TCR beta chain was carried out in a study of OX40 agonist ivuxolimab in advanced cancers. Turning to the study itself: Previous treatment with anti-PD-1, anti-PD-L1 or anti-CTLA-4 therapy was allowed; 30% to 50% had received some.

Comment on this clone: Its specificity is unknown.

Trimming took off 0 bases at V and 7 bases at J, with 17 bases between the two ends. This CDR3 region has 16 residues. Looked up from germline, CDR1 is SGHKS and CDR2 is YYEKEE (reference sequence). Data came from immunoSEQ multiplex PCR; TCRdb stores just in-frame clones and leaves some out. This table holds about 86,000 clones, under 95% found once. Autoimmune disease history or systemic immunosuppression was exclusionary. Study outcomes and limitations: Expanded clones tended on average to be more numerous among CD8+ T cells than CD4+. Blood T cells, both CD4+ and CD8+, expanded clonally by week 6 at 0.1 to 3.0 mg/kg.

The J gene is TRBJ1-5, the V gene TRBV5-5, with D perhaps TRBD1 (5 bases). This sequence was found in an adult with an advanced solid tumor such as melanoma, head and neck, liver or kidney cancer. The material sequenced was CD4+ or CD8+ T cells sorted from blood, taken in a trial of the OX40 agonist ivuxolimab. CDR3 sequence reads: CASSLEGAARGQPQHF. The CDR3, as DNA: TGTGCCAGCAGCTTGGAAGGGGCCGCCCGGGGGCAGCCCCAGCATTTT.